This TCR beta chain came from a study of T cell responses to AZD1222 COVID-19 vaccine. This clone was recorded only once. No antigen is known for it. The length of the CDR3 is 14 residues. In germline, CDR1 is SGHVS, CDR2 FQNEAQ. V was pared by 2 bases and J by 8 bases, with 10 bases between. Study results and limitations: Mapped onto spike, vaccine-associated CD4 TCRs spanned it and were dominant at 160-218 and 743-854. Clonal diversity may have been underestimated, and the donors were mostly white British, with more females than males.

Method: immunoSEQ multiplex PCR; TCRdb's copy keeps in-frame clones and lacks some. Among some 180,000 clones listed, 85% to 95% were seen once. The sample in question was peripheral blood, obtained 28 days after the second dose of the MenACWY control vaccine. The origin of this receptor is an adult who received the MenACWY meningococcal vaccine as a control. The V call is TRBV7-8, the J call TRBJ1-6; a weak D match, TRBD1 (5 bases). CDR3 DNA: TGTGCCAGCAGCTTACAGGGAGGGGATTCACCCCTCCACTTT. It codes for CASSLQGGDSPLHF.